In this sample, the clone carrying this TCR beta chain turned up many times. These data originate in a study of T-cell reconstitution after alpha-beta-depleted transplantation in children. Unique molecular identifiers were incorporated when the TCRbeta library was constructed. TCRdb called the PCR reads again in MiXCR, with one record for every CDR3 protein. The sample has about 340,000 distinct CDR3 sequences, about a tenth seen once. The V gene's germline CDR1 is SGHKS and CDR2 YYEKEE (reference sequence). The V end lost 0 bases, the J end lost 1 base, and 16 bases lay between the germline ends. The CDR3 runs to 17 residues.

This material consisted of PBMCs from the stem cell graft donor, taken from the stem cell graft. This TCR was sampled from a human donor who donated a stem cell graft to a child with acute lymphoblastic leukemia. This rearrangement joins TRBV5-5 to TRBJ1-1; possibly TRBD1 for D (5 bases). As DNA, the CDR3 is TGTGCCAGCAGCTTGGCCTATGCGGGGCCTTCGAACACTGAAGCTTTCTTT. Translating it yields CASSLAYAGPSNTEAFF.